This TCR beta chain was obtained from a study of shared clonotypes between healthy human individuals. Overall study results and limits: In contrast to clonotypes shared by all four donors, non-shared clonotypes had lower generation probabilities. What naive subsets generally showed was a larger estimated richness than memory subsets showed.

The assay was immunoSEQ multiplex PCR, and TCRdb's table has in-frame clones only and misses some. The sample has approximately 2.4 million clones; 95% are singletons. This clone was recorded once. The antigen remains unidentified. The CDR3 spans 13 residues. The ends lost 8 bases at V and 7 bases at J; junction bases unmatched: 5. Germline CDR1 is SNHLY and CDR2 is FYNNEI. The receptor was isolated from a man aged 18 to 35 in good health. The specimen sequenced was naive CD4+ T cells sorted from blood. The subset here: CD45RA+ positively selected. V gene TRBV2 combines with J gene TRBJ2-2; 9 nucleotides agree with TRBD1. The CDR3 DNA follows: TGTGCCAGCGGACAGGGGCTAGACGGGGAGCTGTTTTTT. Translated: CASGQGLDGELFF.